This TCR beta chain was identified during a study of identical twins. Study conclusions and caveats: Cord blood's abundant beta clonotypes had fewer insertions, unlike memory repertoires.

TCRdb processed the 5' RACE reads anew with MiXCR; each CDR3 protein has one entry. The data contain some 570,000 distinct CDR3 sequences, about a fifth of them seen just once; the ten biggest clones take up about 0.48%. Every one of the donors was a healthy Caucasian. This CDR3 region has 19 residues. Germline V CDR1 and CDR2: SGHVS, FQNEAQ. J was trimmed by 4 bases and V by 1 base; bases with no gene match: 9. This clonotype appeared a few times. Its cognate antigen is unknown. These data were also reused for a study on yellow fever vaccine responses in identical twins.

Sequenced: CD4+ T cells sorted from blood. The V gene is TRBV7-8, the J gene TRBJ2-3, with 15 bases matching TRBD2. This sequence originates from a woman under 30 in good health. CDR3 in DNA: TGTGCCAGCAGCTTAGTTGGACTAGCGGGGGGGCCTCCGGCAGATACGCAGTATTTT. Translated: CASSLVGLAGGPPADTQYF. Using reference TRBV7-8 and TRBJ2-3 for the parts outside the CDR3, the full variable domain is GAGVSQSPRYKVAKRGQDVALRCDPISGHVSLFWYQQALGQGPEFLTYFQNEAQLDKSGLPSDRFFAERPEGSVSTLKIQRTQQEDSAVYLCASSLVGLAGGPPADTQYFGPGTRLTVL.